This is a list of T cell receptor beta chains from one sample in a study of blood T cell repertoires in COVID-19. Sequenced by immunoSEQ multiplex PCR; TCRdb stores in-frame clones only, minus some. This table holds 110,000 or so clones, 84% found once. Sample: peripheral blood. These receptor sequences come from a woman aged 40 to 49 with acute or convalescent COVID-19. Both conserved end residues are part of each CDR3. A D gene is named only where the DNA matches it firmly. Clone size is stated in some rows and not others, as once, few, many or a class when expanded.

abundance: -; d_gene: -; v_gene: TRBV19; j_gene: TRBJ1-1; CDR3aa: CASNLGNTEAFF; CDR3nt: TGTGCCAGTAACCTAGGGAACACTGAAGCTTTCTTT
abundance: once; d_gene: -; v_gene: TRBV12-5; j_gene: TRBJ1-1; CDR3aa: CASARDYREAFF; CDR3nt: TGTGCTAGTGCTAGGGACTATAGGGAAGCTTTCTTT
abundance: few; d_gene: TRBD1; v_gene: TRBV6-1; j_gene: TRBJ1-5; CDR3aa: CASSDPRGQQYSNQPQHF; CDR3nt: TGTGCCAGCAGTGACCCAAGGGGGCAACAGTATAGCAATCAGCCCCAGCATTTT
abundance: -; d_gene: -; v_gene: TRBV19; j_gene: TRBJ2-1; CDR3aa: CASMGRINEQFF; CDR3nt: TGTGCCAGTATGGGCCGGATCAATGAGCAGTTCTTC
abundance: -; d_gene: TRBD2; v_gene: TRBV5-1; j_gene: TRBJ2-3; CDR3aa: CASSSSGRTDTQYF; CDR3nt: TGCGCCAGCAGCTCTAGCGGACGCACAGATACGCAGTATTTT
abundance: -; d_gene: -; v_gene: TRBV12-5; j_gene: TRBJ1-6; CDR3aa: CASGWEMDSPLHF; CDR3nt: TGTGCTAGTGGTTGGGAGATGGATTCACCCCTCCACTTT
abundance: -; d_gene: TRBD1; v_gene: TRBV11-2; j_gene: TRBJ1-1; CDR3aa: CASSLTGDTEAFF; CDR3nt: TGTGCCAGCAGCTTAACAGGGGACACTGAAGCTTTCTTT
abundance: -; d_gene: TRBD1; v_gene: TRBV29-1; j_gene: TRBJ2-3; CDR3aa: CSVENRGTDTQYF; CDR3nt: TGCAGCGTTGAGAACAGGGGGACAGATACGCAGTATTTT
abundance: -; d_gene: TRBD1; v_gene: TRBV28; j_gene: TRBJ1-5; CDR3aa: CASSSGPGQGGQPQHF; CDR3nt: TGTGCCAGCAGCTCTGGCCCGGGACAGGGTGGTCAGCCCCAGCATTTT
abundance: -; d_gene: TRBD1; v_gene: TRBV3-1/TRBV3-2; j_gene: TRBJ2-3; CDR3aa: CASSQDTGVSTDTQYF; CDR3nt: TGTGCCAGCAGCCAAGACACAGGGGTTAGCACAGATACGCAGTATTTT
abundance: many; d_gene: -; v_gene: TRBV2; j_gene: TRBJ2-1; CDR3aa: CASRREQYNEQFF; CDR3nt: TGTGCCAGCAGAAGGGAGCAATACAATGAGCAGTTCTTC
abundance: -; d_gene: -; v_gene: TRBV7-9; j_gene: TRBJ1-2; CDR3aa: CASSSNHLSGTPGYGYTF; CDR3nt: TGTGCCAGCAGCTCCAACCATTTATCAGGGACTCCGGGCTATGGCTACACCTTC
abundance: -; d_gene: TRBD2; v_gene: TRBV2; j_gene: TRBJ2-7; CDR3aa: CASIRGEGGTYEQYF; CDR3nt: TGTGCCAGCATTCGGGGGGAGGGAGGAACCTACGAGCAGTACTTC
abundance: -; d_gene: TRBD1; v_gene: TRBV30; j_gene: TRBJ1-5; CDR3aa: CAWSVGTGPYQPQHF; CDR3nt: TGTGCCTGGAGTGTTGGGACAGGGCCATATCAGCCCCAGCATTTT
abundance: -; d_gene: TRBD1; v_gene: TRBV12-3/TRBV12-4; j_gene: TRBJ1-3; CDR3aa: CASSLGAGTVYF; CDR3nt: TGTGCCAGCAGTTTAGGGGCCGGGACAGTATATTTT
abundance: -; d_gene: TRBD2; v_gene: TRBV6-6; j_gene: TRBJ2-1; CDR3aa: CASSRTLLAVPDNEQFF; CDR3nt: TGTGCCAGCAGTCGCACCTTACTAGCGGTTCCTGACAATGAGCAGTTCTTC
abundance: -; d_gene: -; v_gene: TRBV30; j_gene: TRBJ2-1; CDR3aa: CAWSSRRGPGNEQFF; CDR3nt: TGTGCCTGGAGTTCAAGGCGGGGGCCCGGGAATGAGCAGTTCTTC
abundance: -; d_gene: -; v_gene: TRBV5-6; j_gene: TRBJ1-2; CDR3aa: CASSLAHRRWWGYTF; CDR3nt: TGTGCCAGCAGCTTGGCCCACCGCCGGTGGTGGGGCTACACCTTC
abundance: -; d_gene: -; v_gene: TRBV25-1; j_gene: TRBJ1-2; CDR3aa: CASSEGQRYGYTF; CDR3nt: TGTGCCAGCAGTGAAGGTCAGCGATATGGCTACACCTTC
abundance: -; d_gene: -; v_gene: TRBV6-1; j_gene: TRBJ2-3; CDR3aa: CASSDRGARADTQYF; CDR3nt: TGTGCCAGCAGTGACCGGGGGGCTAGGGCAGATACGCAGTATTTT
abundance: -; d_gene: TRBD2; v_gene: TRBV3-1/TRBV3-2; j_gene: TRBJ2-1; CDR3aa: CASSQGVGAGGRNEQFF; CDR3nt: TGTGCCAGCAGCCAAGGGGTCGGAGCGGGGGGCCGGAATGAGCAGTTCTTC
abundance: -; d_gene: -; v_gene: TRBV7-8; j_gene: TRBJ1-3; CDR3aa: CASSFGSSGNTIYF; CDR3nt: TGTGCCAGCAGCTTCGGGAGCTCTGGAAACACCATATATTTT
abundance: -; d_gene: TRBD1; v_gene: TRBV7-9; j_gene: TRBJ1-6; CDR3aa: CASSRWTGDNSPLHF; CDR3nt: TGTGCCAGCAGCCGCTGGACAGGGGATAATTCACCCCTCCACTTT
abundance: -; d_gene: -; v_gene: TRBV19; j_gene: TRBJ1-5; CDR3aa: CASFDWYSNQPQHF; CDR3nt: TGTGCCAGTTTCGACTGGTATAGCAATCAGCCCCAGCATTTT